A single sample is the source of the 21 T cell receptor beta chains below, sequenced in a study of blood T cell repertoires in COVID-19. Profiled with immunoSEQ multiplex PCR; TCRdb holds only in-frame clones, not every one. The sample lists 150,000 or so clones, approximately 83% seen once, with less than 3% in the top ten. The sample consisted of peripheral blood. The receptors derive from an older woman with acute or convalescent COVID-19.

The chain links TRBV9 to TRBJ1-2; 8 positions match TRBD1. V gave up 3 bases and J gave up 3 bases; unmatched junction bases: 1. The germline V gene has CDR1 SGDLS and CDR2 YYNGEE. The CDR3 is made up of 13 amino acids. CDR3 amino acids: CASSAQGDYGYTF. DNA for the CDR3: TGTGCCAGCAGCGCACAGGGGGACTATGGCTACACCTTC.

This sequence joins TRBV4-3 and TRBJ1-5, with D uncertain. Germline CDR1 and CDR2: LGHNA and YSLEER. This CDR3 is built from 15 residues. V gave up 0 bases and J gave up 6 bases, with 12 bases separating them. As DNA, the CDR3 is TGCGCCAGCAGCCAAGAAGGACTTACCGGTCAGCCCCAGCATTTT. It translates to CASSQEGLTGQPQHF.

This clone was detected only a few times. The V and J genes are TRBV7-6 and TRBJ1-4; D remains unclear. The length of the CDR3 is 16 residues. The germline V gene has CDR1 SGHVS and CDR2 FNYEAQ. The V gene lost 3 bases and the J gene lost 0 bases, with 11 bases spanning the gap. The CDR3 DNA reads TGTGCCAGCAGCTTCTTTCCCCCAGCAACTAATGAAAAACTGTTTTTT. Its protein is CASSFFPPATNEKLFF.

The chain couples TRBV29-1 to TRBJ1-3; 8 positions agree with TRBD1. The CDR3 is 16 residues long. The V segment lost 1 base and the J segment 3 bases; nucleotides outside the gene matches: 8. The V gene's germline CDR1 is SQVTM and CDR2 ANQGSEA. The CDR3 spells CSVEGLQGANGNTIYF. CDR3 in DNA: TGCAGCGTTGAAGGCCTTCAGGGGGCGAATGGAAACACCATATATTTT.

The rearrangement joins TRBV30 to TRBJ1-2; D remains unclear. Trimming took 5 bases from V and 2 from J, leaving 12 bases between them. CDR3 length equals 13 residues. CDR1 and CDR2 (germline): GTSNPN, SVGIG (reference sequence). The CDR3 bases are TGTGCCTGGTCCCCAGGCGGGAACTATGGCTACACCTTC. Its translation: CAWSPGGNYGYTF.

The V call is TRBV18, the J call TRBJ1-6; TRBD1 agrees at 7 bases. J lost 0 bases, V lost 6 bases, and 5 bases had no gene match. The CDR3 consists of 16 residues. Per the germline V gene, CDR1 is KGHSH and CDR2 is LQKENI. The CDR3 coding sequence is TGTGCCAGCTCGCCGGACAGGAGCTCCTATAATTCACCCCTCCACTTT. Protein sequence: CASSPDRSSYNSPLHF. Full variable domain (missing parts from reference TRBV18 and TRBJ1-6): NAGVMQNPRHLVRRRGQEARLRCSPMKGHSHVYWYRQLPEEGLKFMVYLQKENIIDESGMPKERFSAEFPKEGPSILRIQQVVRGDSAAYFCASSPDRSSYNSPLHFGNGTRLTVT.

V usage is TRBV5-5 and J usage is TRBJ1-2; D gene uncertain. The CDR3 covers 13 residues. CDR1 is SGHKS, CDR2 YYEKEE, per germline (reference sequence). V dropped 3 bases and J dropped 8 bases, with 14 bases sitting between them. The CDR3 protein is CASSSPTGNGYTF. The CDR3 DNA reads TGTGCCAGCAGCTCACCGACCGGGAACGGCTACACCTTC.

The J gene is TRBJ1-3, the V gene TRBV6-6; 7 bases are shared with TRBD1. CDR1 and CDR2 (germline): MNHNY, SVGAGI (reference sequence). The CDR3 spans 16 residues. V shed 0 bases, J shed 4 bases, and the junction held 6 bases outside the gene matches. CDR3 sequence reads: CASSYSMGTAGNTIYF. CDR3 coding DNA: TGTGCCAGCAGTTACTCGATGGGGACAGCGGGAAACACCATATATTTT.

The chain links TRBV5-1 to TRBJ1-1; D gene unclear. Germline values: CDR1 SGHRS, CDR2 YFSETQ. Deletions cut 4 bases from V and 1 base from J, with 14 bases between. The CDR3 loop spans 15 amino acids. The CDR3 bases are TGCGCCAGCAGCCGACGCGTGGCGGAGAACACTGAAGCTTTCTTT. It is translated as CASSRRVAENTEAFF.

This clone was seen only once. The chain carries TRBV6-2 or TRBV6-3 and TRBJ2-7, with D hard to call. Germline CDR1 is MNHEY and CDR2 is SVGEGT. V lost 5 bases to trimming and J lost 2 bases, with 7 bases between them. The CDR3 has 12 amino acids. CDR3 in amino acids: CASSRLPYEQYF. In DNA form, the CDR3 reads TGTGCCAGCAGTCGCCTACCCTACGAGCAGTACTTC.

This clone has just a few counts. The chain is built from TRBV5-6 and TRBJ1-1; no reliable D call. The CDR3 has 16 amino acids. The ends were cut back, 1 base at V and 3 bases at J, with 16 bases in the middle. Germline V gene sequence: CDR1 SGHDT, CDR2 YYEEEE. CDR3 in DNA: TGTGCCAGCAGCTTGCGGCGGGTCTCTAGGGACACTGAAGCTTTCTTT. Protein sequence: CASSLRRVSRDTEAFF.

The genes are TRBV6-4 and TRBJ1-2; tentative D call: TRBD1 (6 bases). CDR1 MRHNA and CDR2 SNTAGT come from the germline V gene. CDR3 length equals 14 residues. V lost 6 bases and J lost 8, with 19 bases in between. CDR3 sequence: CASRQQGFLKGYTF. DNA of the CDR3: TGTGCCAGCAGGCAACAGGGCTTCCTTAAGGGCTACACCTTC.

The chain uses TRBV5-1 and TRBJ2-5; possible D gene TRBD2, 6 bases. The V end was cut by 1 base, the J end by 5 bases, with 9 bases between. The CDR3 extends over 13 amino acids. From germline, CDR1 is SGHRS and CDR2 YFSETQ. The CDR3 sequence is CASSLRAGETQYF. Here the CDR3 DNA reads TGCGCCAGCAGCTTGCGAGCGGGCGAGACCCAGTACTTC.

The J gene is TRBJ2-7, the V gene TRBV4-3, with 9 bases identical to TRBD1. The germline V gene encodes CDR1 LGHNA and CDR2 YSLEER. V shed 4 bases, J shed 0 bases, and the junction held 7 bases outside the gene matches. The CDR3 is 16 amino acids. CDR3 nucleotide sequence: TGCGCCAGCAGCCTGAACAGGGGGCGAAGCTCCTACGAGCAGTACTTC. Translated: CASSLNRGRSSYEQYF.

As concerns this clone: At the DNA level, this CDR3 is encoded by other sequences in the same sample as well. This chain joins TRBV5-1 and TRBJ2-5; perhaps TRBD1 as D (5 bases). CDR3 length: 13 residues. The germline V gene has CDR1 SGHRS and CDR2 YFSETQ. Trimming left V 5 bases short and J 3 bases short, with 11 bases between. The CDR3 DNA sequence: TGCGCCAGCAGTTCGCAGGGTGAAGAGACCCAGTACTTC. This translates into CASSSQGEETQYF.

V is TRBV19 and J is TRBJ2-3; possible D gene TRBD2, 7 bases. V gave up 7 bases and J gave up 1 base, with 15 bases separating them. CDR1 is LNHDA, CDR2 SQIVND, per germline (reference sequence). This CDR3 spans 15 amino acids. The CDR3: CASKGGAGGTDTQYF. CDR3 DNA sequence: TGTGCCAGTAAAGGGGGGGCAGGGGGCACAGATACGCAGTATTTT.

V gene TRBV28 combines with J gene TRBJ2-7; a weak D match, TRBD1 (6 bases). The CDR3 covers 13 residues. Trimming pared 4 bases from V and 0 bases from J, leaving 7 bases between. Germline V CDR1 and CDR2: MDHEN, SYDVKM. The CDR3 nucleotides read TGTGCCAGCAGTTGGGACAACTCCTACGAGCAGTACTTC. Residues: CASSWDNSYEQYF.

The chain combines TRBV7-8 with TRBJ2-2; 12 bases line up with TRBD2. V lost 5 bases to trimming and J lost 4 bases; unmatched junction nucleotides: 5. The CDR3 is 16 amino acids. From germline, CDR1 is SGHVS and CDR2 FQNEAQ. In DNA, the CDR3 is TGTGCCAGCAGCAAAGGACTAGCGGGGTTCACCGGGGAGCTGTTTTTT. Amino acids: CASSKGLAGFTGELFF.

V usage is TRBV6-1 and J usage is TRBJ2-2; D is unresolved. V shed 2 bases and J shed 4 bases, with 8 bases lying between them. Germline lookup yields CDR1 MNHNS and CDR2 SASEGT. The CDR3 has 14 amino acids. The CDR3 sequence: CASSERASTGELFF. Here the CDR3 DNA reads TGTGCCAGCAGTGAACGAGCCTCCACCGGGGAGCTGTTTTTT.

The chain couples TRBV6-5 to TRBJ1-1, with no clear D. V was shortened by 0 bases and J by 4 bases, with 6 bases between the two germline ends. The V gene's germline CDR1 is MNHEY and CDR2 SVGAGI. The CDR3 spans 13 residues. This CDR3 is CASSYSEGTEAFF. CDR3 in DNA: TGTGCCAGCAGTTACTCGGAGGGCACTGAAGCTTTCTTT.

The rearrangement joins TRBV28 to TRBJ2-5; 9 bases agree with TRBD1. The J segment lost 5 bases and the V segment lost 4 bases, leaving 11 bases of the junction unmatched. Germline V lookup: CDR1 MDHEN, CDR2 SYDVKM. The CDR3 has 16 amino acids. The CDR3 protein is CASSSADRGRGETQYF. CDR3 coding DNA: TGTGCCAGCAGTTCAGCGGACAGGGGAAGGGGGGAGACCCAGTACTTC.